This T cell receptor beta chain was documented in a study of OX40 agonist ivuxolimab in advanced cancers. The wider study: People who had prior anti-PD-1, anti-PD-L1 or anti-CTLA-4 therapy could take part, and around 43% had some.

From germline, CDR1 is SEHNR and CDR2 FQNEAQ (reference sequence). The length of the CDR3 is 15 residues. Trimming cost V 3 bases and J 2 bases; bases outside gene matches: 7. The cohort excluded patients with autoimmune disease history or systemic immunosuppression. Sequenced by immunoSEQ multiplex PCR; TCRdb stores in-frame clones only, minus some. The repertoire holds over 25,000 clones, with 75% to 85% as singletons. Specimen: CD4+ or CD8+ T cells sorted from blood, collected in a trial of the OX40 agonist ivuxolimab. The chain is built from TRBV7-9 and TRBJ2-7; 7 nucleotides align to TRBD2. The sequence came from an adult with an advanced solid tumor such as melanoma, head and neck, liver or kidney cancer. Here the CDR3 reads CASSLVGLVAYEQYF. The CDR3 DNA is TGTGCCAGCAGCTTGGTAGGACTAGTCGCCTACGAGCAGTACTTC.